Listed below are T cell receptor beta chains from one sample, sequenced in a study of early T cells in non-severe SARS-CoV-2 infection. TCRdb reprocessed the 5' RACE reads via MiXCR and lists one record per CDR3 protein. The data show 70,000 to 90,000 distinct CDR3 sequences, 15% seen once. Sequences were obtained from whole blood. Every receptor here comes from an adult who was a healthcare worker with PCR-confirmed SARS-CoV-2 infection or an uninfected control (not recorded which). Both conserved end residues are part of each CDR3. The D gene is left open where the match is weak. A row's size may be missing; if present it is once, few, many or a size class.

V gene	clone size	D gene	J gene	CDR3 DNA	CDR3 protein
TRBV20-1	NA	NA	TRBJ2-7	TGCAGTGCCCCTCCCTCTCCAGCGAGAAGCTCCTACGAGCAGTACTTC	CSAPPSPARSSYEQYF
TRBV9	NA	NA	TRBJ1-6	TGTGCCAGCAGCGTAATCTCGCTTGGATCACCCCTCCACTTT	CASSVISLGSPLHF
TRBV28	NA	NA	TRBJ2-7	TGTGCCAGCAGAACCAGGAGCTCCTACGAGCAGTACTTC	CASRTRSSYEQYF
TRBV20-1	NA	NA	TRBJ2-1	TGCAGTGCTAGTGTCCCTTCTCCGTCTAACAATGAGCAGTTCTTC	CSASVPSPSNNEQFF
TRBV11-2	many	TRBD2	TRBJ2-7	TGTGCCAGCAGCTTAGGGACTAGCGGATTCTCCTACGAGCAGTACTTC	CASSLGTSGFSYEQYF
TRBV14	many	NA	TRBJ2-3	TGTGCCAGCAGCCAAGTTCCCCATACGCAGTATTTT	CASSQVPHTQYF
TRBV7-9	few	NA	TRBJ1-6	TGTGCCAGCAGCTTATCGGTCTCAGCGCCTCATAATTCACCCCTCCACTTT	CASSLSVSAPHNSPLHF
TRBV12-3/TRBV12-4	NA	TRBD2	TRBJ2-3	TGTGCCAGCAGTAACCCGGGACTAACTTTGGCAGATACGCAGTATTTT	CASSNPGLTLADTQYF
TRBV4-1	many	TRBD2	TRBJ2-7	TGCGCCAGCAGCCTAGCGGGAGACGGCGAGCAGTACTTC	CASSLAGDGEQYF
TRBV6-6	many	NA	TRBJ2-3	TGTGCCAGCAGTGCCTTTGGGCATAGCACAGATACGCAGTATTTT	CASSAFGHSTDTQYF
TRBV25-1	NA	NA	TRBJ2-7	TGTGCCAGCAGGGAAGGCTACGAGCAGTACTTC	CASREGYEQYF
TRBV5-4	many	NA	TRBJ2-5	TGTGCCAGCAGATTCCGGATAGCGGATGTGGAGACCCAGTACTTC	CASRFRIADVETQYF